One sample yielded the 23 T cell receptor beta chains listed below, sequenced in a study of beta chain features in type 1 diabetes. All of the isolated RNA was reverse transcribed, so expressed TCRB transcripts were sequenced. Assay used: immunoSEQ multiplex PCR; TCRdb lists only in-frame clones, some missing. The sample gives about 290,000 clones, about 7.8% of which show up once; over 0.8% is in the top ten. Sequenced sample: central memory CD4+ T cells from blood. Receptors originate from a woman aged 18-35 years in good health.

This clone has only a few counts. The chain employs TRBV5-1 and TRBJ1-1; D uncertain. Germline CDR1 SGHRS, CDR2 YFSETQ. The CDR3 is 18 amino acids. Trimming left V 1 base short and J 0 bases short, with 19 bases between. The CDR3 DNA reads as TGCGCCAGCAGCTTGATCTATCGGGCAGAACGTGTGAACACTGAAGCTTTCTTT. Encoded protein: CASSLIYRAERVNTEAFF.

By share, this clone ranks as medium-sized. This chain joins TRBV2 and TRBJ1-1; D gene ambiguous. CDR3 length equals 13 residues. Germline CDR1 and CDR2: SNHLY and FYNNEI. V dropped 7 bases and J dropped 4 bases, with 13 bases sitting between them. The CDR3 DNA reads as TGTGCCAGCACGGGAGGAGCGGGCACTGAAGCTTTCTTT. This translates into CASTGGAGTEAFF.

The chain couples TRBV5-1 to TRBJ2-4, with D unresolved. V lost 4 bases, J lost 7 bases, and 12 bases lay in between. The germline V gene has CDR1 SGHRS and CDR2 YFSETQ. The CDR3 is 13 amino acids. The CDR3 loop reads CASSGMTLNIQYF. The DNA of the CDR3 is TGCGCCAGCAGCGGAATGACGTTGAACATTCAGTACTTC. Full variable domain (outside the CDR3, taken from reference TRBV5-1 and TRBJ2-4): KAGVTQTPRYLIKTRGQQVTLSCSPISGHRSVSWYQQTPGQGLQFLFEYFSETQRNKGNFPGRFSGRQFSNSRSEMNVSTLELGDSALYLCASSGMTLNIQYFGAGTRLSVL.

CDR3 bases: TGTGCCAGCAGCTTTGACAGGGGCTACTACAATGAGCAGTTCTTC. It encodes CASSFDRGYYNEQFF. The chain employs TRBV11-1 and TRBJ2-1; 8 bases match TRBD1. This CDR3 region has 15 residues. CDR1 and CDR2 from the germline V gene are SGHAT and FQDESV (reference sequence). V lost 3 bases, J lost 3 bases, and 4 bases stayed unmatched. The variable domain in full, with the rest retrieved from reference TRBV11-1 and TRBJ2-1, is EAEVAQSPRYKITEKSQAVAFWCDPISGHATLYWYRQILGQGPELLVQFQDESVVDDSQLPKDRFSAERLKGVDSTLKIQPAELGDSAMYLCASSFDRGYYNEQFFGPGTRLTVL.

The V and J genes are TRBV7-2 and TRBJ2-7, with 13 positions matching TRBD2. The CDR3 runs 15 residues. After removal of 5 bases from V and 8 bases from J, the junction contained 9 bases not matched to a gene. CDR1 and CDR2 from the germline V gene are SGHTA and FQGNSA. CDR3: CASSPRLAGGTQQYF. The CDR3 nucleotides are TGTGCCAGCAGCCCGCGACTAGCGGGGGGAACCCAGCAGTACTTC.

This clone was picked up a small number of times. The DNA of the CDR3 is TGTGCCAGCACCGAGCGGGGGTCTGGGGCCAACGTCCTGACTTTC. Translating it yields CASTERGSGANVLTF. V gene TRBV6-5 combines with J gene TRBJ2-6; 8 nucleotides match TRBD2. Germline V gene data show CDR1 as MNHEY and CDR2 as SVGAGI. The CDR3 covers 15 residues. Losses at the gene ends were 7 bases for V and 1 base for J; bases not matched to a gene: 3.

The rearrangement links TRBV9 to TRBJ2-1, with D uncertain. The length of the CDR3 is 15 residues. Germline V lookup: CDR1 SGDLS, CDR2 YYNGEE. Trimming took 2 bases from V and 3 from J, leaving 12 bases between them. The CDR3 is CASSVSENYYNEQFF. Written as DNA, the CDR3 is TGTGCCAGCAGCGTTTCGGAGAATTACTACAATGAGCAGTTCTTC.

This clone has just a few counts. The chain carries TRBV11-2 and TRBJ2-1; no reliable D call. Germline CDR1 and CDR2: SGHAT and FQNNGV. Trimming took 2 bases from V and 9 from J, leaving 11 bases between them. There are 13 residues in the CDR3. The CDR3 nucleotides are TGTGCCAGCAGCTTACGAGACAAGCGTGAGCAGTTCTTC. Protein sequence: CASSLRDKREQFF.

This clone was seen only a few times. The rearrangement joins TRBV14 to TRBJ1-2, with a tentative D call TRBD1 (5 bases). CDR3 size: 14 residues. Per the germline V gene, CDR1 is SGHDN and CDR2 is FVKESK. Trimming removed 4 bases at V and 8 bases at J, with 17 bases between. CDR3 nucleotide sequence: TGTGCCAGCAGCCCCGCGGGGGGAAAATACGGCTACACCTTC. Its protein product is CASSPAGGKYGYTF.

V usage is TRBV10-3 and J usage is TRBJ2-7, with 7 bases lining up with TRBD1. J gave up 1 base and V 6 bases, and 6 bases lay outside the gene matches. Germline CDR1 is ENHRY and CDR2 is SYGVKD. The CDR3 has 14 amino acids. The CDR3 here is CAIRGSTGSYEQYF. CDR3 in DNA: TGTGCCATCAGGGGGTCGACAGGGTCCTACGAGCAGTACTTC.

This clone was observed at least ten times. The V and J genes are TRBV7-9 and TRBJ2-4; D uncertain. V was trimmed by 5 bases and J by 0 bases, leaving 17 bases between them. The germline CDR1 and CDR2 sequences are SEHNR and FQNEAQ (reference sequence). The CDR3 extends over 17 amino acids. The CDR3 DNA reads as TGTGCCAGCAGCGCCATCGTGGAAGCCTTAGCCAAAAACATTCAGTACTTC. The encoded protein is CASSAIVEALAKNIQYF.

This clone was counted between two and nine times. The chain joins TRBV5-4 to TRBJ1-4; D is possibly TRBD1 (5 bases). V was shortened by 3 bases and J by 11 bases, with 23 bases between the two germline ends. Germline assignment: CDR1 SGHNT and CDR2 YYREEE (reference sequence). The CDR3 has 16 residues. CDR3 DNA: TGTGCCAGCAGCTCCAAGGTAGGGACGTCGGAAGGCAAACTGTTTTTT. Its translation: CASSSKVGTSEGKLFF.

The genes are TRBV5-4 and TRBJ1-2; D is unresolved. Germline-derived CDR1 and CDR2 are SGHNT and YYREEE (reference sequence). V lost 1 base and J 3 bases, leaving 7 bases between the germline ends. The length of the CDR3 is 13 residues. The CDR3 region is CASSLKGDYGYTF. In DNA form, the CDR3 reads TGTGCCAGCAGCTTGAAGGGAGACTATGGCTACACCTTC.

This clone was detected ten times or more. This specimen includes other DNA sequences encoding the same CDR3. The chain is built from TRBV29-1 and TRBJ2-3; TRBD1 might be the D (6 bases). Between the trimmed V and J ends, which lost 1 base and 4 bases, there was a span of 9 bases. CDR1 is SQVTM and CDR2 is ANQGSEA in the germline V gene. The CDR3 consists of 13 residues. The CDR3 DNA sequence: TGCAGCGTTGAAGTGGGGGCCGCAGATACGCAGTATTTT. Encoded protein: CSVEVGAADTQYF.

The rearrangement links TRBV5-4 to TRBJ1-6; D is unclear. The CDR3 sequence is 12 residues long. CDR1 and CDR2 (germline): SGHNT, YYREEE (reference sequence). V was trimmed by 5 bases and J by 7 bases, leaving 7 bases between them. DNA for the CDR3: TGTGCCAGCAGTTGGTGGAATTCACCCCTCCACTTT. This encodes CASSWWNSPLHF.

The rearrangement joins TRBV5-1 to TRBJ2-7, with TRBD1 matching 8 bases. The CDR3 contains 16 residues. CDR1 and CDR2 (germline): SGHRS, YFSETQ. J was trimmed by 2 bases and V by 0 bases; bases with no gene match: 7. This CDR3 reads CASSLARGPGPYEQYF. The CDR3, as DNA: TGCGCCAGCAGCTTGGCCAGGGGGCCTGGCCCCTACGAGCAGTACTTC.

This clone turned up a few times. Additional DNA sequences in this sample encode the identical CDR3. As DNA, the CDR3 is TGTGCCAGCGCGGGGACAGGGGGCGCGAGATATGGCTACACCTTC. Amino acids: CASAGTGGARYGYTF. V usage is TRBV6-1 and J usage is TRBJ1-2, with 12 bases identical to TRBD1. There are 15 residues in the CDR3. V dropped 8 bases and J dropped 5; count of bases not matched to a gene: 9. The germline V gene encodes CDR1 MNHNS and CDR2 SASEGT.

The genes are TRBV7-9 and TRBJ2-1, with 7 bases that match TRBD1. Germline V gene sequence: CDR1 SEHNR, CDR2 FQNEAQ (reference sequence). This CDR3 contains 18 residues. J gave up 0 bases and V 3 bases, and 11 bases lay outside the gene matches. The CDR3 spells CASSFFGQVDSSYNEQFF. The CDR3 coding sequence is TGTGCCAGCAGCTTTTTCGGACAGGTTGATAGCTCCTACAATGAGCAGTTCTTC.

This clone has at least ten counts. This chain uses TRBV7-2 with TRBJ2-3; D may be TRBD1 (6 bases). The ends were cut back, 5 bases at V and 6 bases at J, with 15 bases in the middle. Germline CDR1 is SGHTA and CDR2 is FQGNSA. The CDR3 is 14 residues long. CDR3 loop: CASSPSPQGDTQYF. The CDR3 DNA reads as TGTGCCAGCAGCCCTAGTCCCCAGGGGGATACGCAGTATTTT. The variable domain in full, with the rest retrieved from reference TRBV7-2 and TRBJ2-3, is GAGVSQSPSNKVTEKGKDVELRCDPISGHTALYWYRQSLGQGLEFLIYFQGNSAPDKSGLPSDRFSAERTGGSVSTLTIQRTQQEDSAVYLCASSPSPQGDTQYFGPGTRLTVL.

V gene TRBV9 combines with J gene TRBJ2-1, with 12 bases matching TRBD2. The trim removed 0 bases at V and 8 bases at J, leaving 3 bases unmatched. The length of the CDR3 is 15 residues. Germline CDR1 reads SGDLS; CDR2 reads YYNGEE. CDR3 DNA sequence: TGTGCCAGCAGCGTAGGGACTAGCGGGATTGATGAGCAGTTCTTC. Protein sequence: CASSVGTSGIDEQFF.

The chain carries TRBV27 and TRBJ2-6; possibly TRBD1 for D (5 bases). The CDR3 runs to 16 residues. The germline CDR1 and CDR2 sequences are MNHEY and SMNVEV (reference sequence). V lost 7 bases and J 1 base, leaving 14 bases between the germline ends. In DNA, the CDR3 is TGTGCCAGCAACCCCCACAGACAGTCTGGGGCCAACGTCCTGACTTTC. Translating it yields CASNPHRQSGANVLTF.

The genes are TRBV5-6 and TRBJ2-1; TRBD2 agrees at 14 bases. Germline trimming cut 7 bases from V and 9 bases from J; bases unmatched to any gene: 15. Germline V gives CDR1 SGHDT, CDR2 YYEEEE. The CDR3 extends over 17 amino acids. The CDR3 protein is CASGRLAGGLMQGEQFF. The CDR3 bases are TGTGCCAGCGGGAGACTAGCGGGAGGGCTCATGCAGGGTGAGCAGTTCTTC.

This chain joins TRBV15 and TRBJ2-1; D is unresolved. The V end lost 1 base, the J end lost 0 bases, and 10 bases lay between the germline ends. The CDR3 runs to 16 residues. CDR1 LNHNV and CDR2 YYDKDF come from the germline V gene (reference sequence). The CDR3 is CATSRGGKSSYNEQFF. CDR3 in DNA: TGTGCCACCAGCAGAGGCGGTAAGAGCTCCTACAATGAGCAGTTCTTC.